This TCR beta chain was identified in a study of beta chain features in type 1 diabetes. General study results and limits: Type 1 diabetes patients had TCRB CDR3s that were shorter (moderately but significantly so) in all four CD4+ subsets. The study found that naive, central memory and Treg TCRB repertoires appeared more similar in patients than in healthy donors.

cDNA synthesis used the whole RNA isolate, giving expressed TCRB sequences. Data came from immunoSEQ multiplex PCR; TCRdb stores just in-frame clones and leaves some out. Among about 650,000 clones listed, 9.5% to 15% were seen once. Germline CDR1 SGHDT, CDR2 YYEEEE. The CDR3 is 11 residues long. Trimming cost V 3 bases and J 10 bases, with 8 bases left between them. This clone was seen a handful of times. Its target is unknown. This chain links TRBV5-6 with TRBJ1-5; D might be TRBD1 (5 bases). This clonotype was sampled from a man aged 25 to 40 with type 1 diabetes. Sequencing was done on a sample of naive CD4+ T cells from blood. CDR3 in amino acids: CASSCQGPQHF. In DNA form, the CDR3 reads TGTGCCAGCAGCTGCCAGGGACCCCAGCATTTT.